Listed below are T cell receptor beta chains from one sample, sequenced in a study of blood T cells in healthy people across ages. TCRdb reprocessed the 5' RACE reads via MiXCR and lists one record per CDR3 protein. The data hold approximately 940,000 distinct CDR3 sequences, with about 44% observed a single time. Sequenced material: blood. Every receptor here comes from a man aged 25 to 45 in good health. Each CDR3 is given with its conserved first and last residue. Each record gives: clone size, V gene, J gene, D gene, CDR3 protein, CDR3 DNA. The D gene is left open where the match is weak. Expanded clones are given a class, and other clones once, few, many or no size at all.

>.|TRBV11-3|TRBJ2-1|TRBD2
CASSSPAGGNEQFF
TGTGCCAGCAGCTCCCCAGCGGGGGGGAATGAGCAGTTCTTC
>few|TRBV5-1|TRBJ2-1|TRBD1
CASSLERQGNEQFF
TGCGCCAGCAGCTTGGAAAGACAGGGCAATGAGCAGTTCTTC
>.|TRBV20-1|TRBJ1-2|.
CSARTEDYGYTF
TGCAGTGCCCGGACAGAGGACTATGGCTACACCTTC
>few|TRBV27|TRBJ2-7|TRBD1
CASSRDRARGKQYF
TGTGCCAGCAGCAGAGACAGGGCCCGGGGTAAGCAGTACTTC
>few|TRBV6-6|TRBJ2-5|.
CASSPSGDGETQYF
TGTGCCAGCAGTCCCTCCGGGGACGGGGAGACCCAGTACTTC
>.|TRBV6-2/TRBV6-3|TRBJ2-7|.
CASSYSELYVQYF
TGTGCCAGCAGTTACTCGGAACTCTACGTGCAGTACTTC
>many|TRBV5-1|TRBJ2-5|.
CASSSSDEVGKTQYF
TGCGCCAGCAGCTCCTCCGACGAGGTTGGAAAGACCCAGTACTTC
>.|TRBV29-1|TRBJ2-3|TRBD1
CSAGQAADTDTQYF
TGCAGCGCGGGACAGGCGGCCGATACAGATACGCAGTATTTT
>few|TRBV4-3|TRBJ2-1|TRBD1
CASSQSKRGPGNEQFF
TGCGCCAGCAGCCAATCGAAAAGGGGGCCCGGGAATGAGCAGTTCTTC
>few|TRBV5-1|TRBJ2-1|TRBD2
CASSTESGGGFNEQFF
TGCGCCAGCAGCACGGAATCCGGGGGGGGCTTTAATGAGCAGTTCTTC
>.|TRBV4-1|TRBJ2-1|TRBD2
CASSQESGGAADNEQFF
TGCGCCAGCAGCCAAGAAAGCGGGGGGGCCGCTGATAATGAGCAGTTCTTC
>.|TRBV6-5|TRBJ2-5|.
CASSPIEEETQYF
TGTGCCAGCAGTCCCATTGAGGAAGAGACCCAGTACTTC
>.|TRBV20-1|TRBJ2-1|TRBD2
CSASSSGVRNEQFF
TGCAGTGCTAGTTCTAGCGGGGTCAGGAATGAGCAGTTCTTC
>.|TRBV27|TRBJ2-1|.
CASAESFGSYNEQFF
TGTGCCAGCGCTGAAAGCTTCGGCTCCTACAATGAGCAGTTCTTC
>.|TRBV7-2|TRBJ2-1|.
CASSPGRAQFF
TGTGCCAGCAGCCCGGGACGTGCGCAGTTCTTC
>.|TRBV29-1|TRBJ2-5|.
CSGSLGGTYQETQYF
TGCAGCGGCTCTTTGGGGGGCACGTACCAAGAGACCCAGTACTTC
>few|TRBV2|TRBJ2-7|TRBD1
CASSRDRYDEQYF
TGTGCCAGCAGTCGGGACAGGTACGACGAGCAGTACTTC
>once|TRBV27|TRBJ2-7|TRBD2
CASKAHGRYEQYF
TGTGCCAGCAAGGCCCACGGGAGGTACGAGCAGTACTTC
>.|TRBV20-1|TRBJ2-7|.
CSVPPSTGVGEQYF
TGCAGTGTCCCCCCCAGTACGGGGGTAGGCGAGCAGTACTTC
>.|TRBV20-1|TRBJ2-3|TRBD2
CSARGWTSGLTDTQYF
TGCAGTGCTAGAGGATGGACTAGCGGGCTTACAGATACGCAGTATTTT
>.|TRBV12-3/TRBV12-4|TRBJ2-4|.
CAGSLEGRGGNIQYF
TGTGCCGGCAGTTTGGAAGGCAGGGGGGGGAACATTCAGTACTTC
>.|TRBV7-2|TRBJ2-3|TRBD2
CASNQGLAATDTQYF
TGTGCCAGCAATCAAGGACTAGCGGCGACAGATACGCAGTATTTT
>.|TRBV6-2/TRBV6-3|TRBJ1-2|.
CASAVGAGGYTF
TGTGCCAGCGCCGTCGGGGCGGGAGGCTACACCTTC
>many|TRBV29-1|TRBJ2-4|.
CSVEDGGSAKNIQYF
TGCAGCGTTGAAGACGGGGGTTCAGCCAAAAACATTCAGTACTTC
>few|TRBV5-1|TRBJ2-3|.
CASSLAGADSDTQYF
TGCGCCAGCAGCCTGGCGGGGGCCGACTCAGATACGCAGTATTTT
>.|TRBV6-2/TRBV6-3|TRBJ1-5|.
CASSYGGSGDNQPQHF
TGTGCCAGCAGTTACGGAGGCTCGGGGGACAATCAGCCCCAGCATTTT
>.|TRBV12-3/TRBV12-4|TRBJ1-2|.
CASTLGRLYGYTF
TGTGCCAGCACCCTGGGCAGGTTGTATGGCTACACCTTC
>.|TRBV7-2|TRBJ2-3|.
CAINGGRTWYF
TGTGCCATCAACGGGGGCAGGACCTGGTATTTT
>once|TRBV3-1|TRBJ2-7|TRBD1
CTSSQERGTGVYEQYF
TGTACCAGCAGCCAAGAAAGGGGGACAGGGGTCTACGAGCAGTACTTC
>.|TRBV20-1|TRBJ1-5|TRBD1
CSAGSRTGFGQPQHF
TGCAGTGCGGGAAGTCGGACAGGGTTTGGTCAGCCCCAGCATTTT
>.|TRBV5-8|TRBJ1-4|.
CASSLASQGDEKLFF
TGTGCCAGCAGCTTGGCGTCGCAGGGCGATGAAAAACTGTTTTTT
>.|TRBV2|TRBJ2-7|.
CASTGDIRSYEQYF
TGTGCCAGCACCGGGGACATTCGAAGCTACGAGCAGTACTTC
>.|TRBV7-2|TRBJ2-7|TRBD2
CASSLGASGGASAYEQYF
TGTGCCAGCAGCTTAGGCGCTAGCGGGGGGGCAAGTGCCTACGAGCAGTACTTC
>.|TRBV27|TRBJ2-3|.
CASSSDWTPSTDTQYF
TGTGCCAGCAGTTCCGACTGGACTCCTAGCACAGATACGCAGTATTTT
>once|TRBV3-1|TRBJ1-6|TRBD1
CASSQVRDRGSSPLHF
TGTGCCAGCAGCCAAGTCCGGGACAGGGGATCCTCACCCCTCCACTTT
>once|TRBV15|TRBJ2-1|.
CATSRDVGGYNEQFF
TGTGCCACCAGCAGAGACGTGGGCGGATACAATGAGCAGTTCTTC
>.|TRBV5-5|TRBJ1-2|TRBD1
CASSLIMMWDRVENGYTF
TGTGCCAGCAGCTTGATAATGATGTGGGACAGGGTTGAAAATGGCTACACCTTC
>few|TRBV12-3/TRBV12-4|TRBJ1-6|.
CASSYGQSNSPLHF
TGTGCCAGCAGTTACGGACAGAGTAATTCACCCCTCCACTTT
>.|TRBV2|TRBJ2-1|TRBD1
CASRAQQGAEGTRGYNEQFF
TGTGCCAGCAGGGCTCAACAGGGGGCGGAAGGTACCCGGGGATACAATGAGCAGTTCTTC
>.|TRBV29-1|TRBJ2-5|.
CSVPEGGQETQYF
TGCAGCGTTCCTGAAGGGGGCCAAGAGACCCAGTACTTC
>.|TRBV29-1|TRBJ2-3|.
CSVARGATEDTQYF
TGCAGCGTTGCACGTGGGGCCACCGAAGATACGCAGTATTTT
>.|TRBV20-1|TRBJ1-3|.
CSARDPGHDENTIYF
TGCAGTGCTAGAGACCCGGGACACGACGAAAACACCATATATTTT
>.|TRBV27|TRBJ2-3|TRBD1
CASSLSPGQGGTDTQYF
TGTGCCAGCAGTTTAAGTCCCGGACAGGGAGGCACAGATACGCAGTATTTT
>.|TRBV3-1|TRBJ2-2|.
CASSLYGDTGELFF
TGTGCCAGCAGCCTCTACGGGGACACCGGGGAGCTGTTTTTT
>.|TRBV9|TRBJ2-2|.
CASSVGADAATGELFF
TGTGCCAGCAGCGTAGGGGCGGACGCCGCCACCGGGGAGCTGTTTTTT
>.|TRBV10-3|TRBJ2-6|.
CAISESGALKPPSGANVLTF
TGTGCCATCAGTGAGTCCGGGGCTTTGAAACCGCCCTCTGGGGCCAACGTCCTGACTTTC
>once|TRBV5-1|TRBJ2-7|TRBD1
CASPGVHRGTLIYEQYF
TGCGCCAGCCCTGGGGTGCACAGGGGGACCTTGATCTACGAGCAGTACTTC
>.|TRBV12-3/TRBV12-4|TRBJ2-3|.
CASSIQGTDTQYF
TGTGCCAGCAGTATTCAGGGCACAGATACGCAGTATTTT
>.|TRBV27|TRBJ1-5|.
CASSPNDSNQPQHF
TGTGCCAGCAGCCCAAACGATAGCAATCAGCCCCAGCATTTT
>.|TRBV4-3|TRBJ2-1|TRBD2
CASSQDWVGGAYNEQFF
TGCGCCAGCAGCCAAGATTGGGTGGGGGGGGCCTACAATGAGCAGTTCTTC
>.|TRBV6-1|TRBJ1-2|.
CASSEMTDYGYTF
TGTGCCAGCAGTGAAATGACGGACTATGGCTACACCTTC